What follows are 26 T cell receptor beta chains derived from one specimen sequenced in a study of tissue T cells after allogeneic stem cell transplantation. Method: immunoSEQ multiplex PCR; TCRdb's copy keeps in-frame clones and lacks some. The top ten clones hold approximately 18% of a sample with about 9,900 clones, more than 55% of them seen once. Sequencing was performed on tissue from the jejunum, taken at autopsy. Receptors were obtained from a female donor of 60 years or more with lung cancer.

The chain couples TRBV7-2 to TRBJ2-3; D not resolved. Germline V lookup: CDR1 SGHTA, CDR2 FQGNSA. This CDR3 spans 14 amino acids. V shed 0 bases and J shed 6 bases, with 10 bases lying between them. CDR3 in amino acids: CASSLALGGDTQYF. The CDR3 region has the DNA TGTGCCAGCAGCTTAGCGCTGGGTGGGGATACGCAGTATTTT. Combining the CDR3 with reference TRBV7-2 and TRBJ2-3 gives the whole variable domain GAGVSQSPSNKVTEKGKDVELRCDPISGHTALYWYRQSLGQGLEFLIYFQGNSAPDKSGLPSDRFSAERTGGSVSTLTIQRTQQEDSAVYLCASSLALGGDTQYFGPGTRLTVL.

The rearrangement joins TRBV4-3 to TRBJ1-1, with D possibly matching TRBD1 (5 bases). Germline V gene sequence: CDR1 LGHNA, CDR2 YSLEER. Trimming pared 5 bases from V and 1 base from J, leaving 11 bases between. This CDR3 is 14 amino acids long. Here the CDR3 reads CASSLQVRNTEAFF. The DNA of the CDR3 is TGCGCCAGCAGCTTACAGGTTAGGAACACTGAAGCTTTCTTT.

The sample holds a few counts of this clone. The chain joins TRBV6-5 to TRBJ2-2; D might be TRBD1 or TRBD2, each matching 5 bases. Germline V CDR1 and CDR2: MNHEY, SVGAGI. Trimming took off 8 bases at V and 1 base at J, with 11 bases between the two ends. CDR3 length: 14 amino acids. The CDR3 is CASRPGLNTGELFF. The CDR3 DNA reads TGTGCCAGCCGGCCGGGGCTGAACACCGGGGAGCTGTTTTTT.

With regard to this clone: Sequence at one end of the junction differs from germline and may be a read error. Other DNA sequences in the same sample also yield this CDR3. The chain carries TRBV5-1 and TRBJ1-2; no clear D. The CDR3 has 12 amino acids. Looked up from germline, CDR1 is SGHRS and CDR2 is YFSETQ. The CDR3 spells CASSLVGDGYTF. CDR3 nucleotides: TGCGCCAGCAGTTTGGTTGGGGATGGCTACACCTTC.

This chain connects TRBV4-1 to TRBJ1-1, with a possible D match to TRBD1 (5 bases). The CDR3 covers 15 residues. V was cut by 0 bases and J by 5 bases, with 13 bases left in between. CDR1 is MGHRA and CDR2 is YSYEKL in the germline V gene. CDR3 in amino acids: CASSQEGGVGTEAFF. DNA of the CDR3: TGCGCCAGCAGCCAAGAGGGAGGGGTTGGGACTGAAGCTTTCTTT.

The chain recombines TRBV29-1 with TRBJ1-2; the D is unclear. V gave up 2 bases and J gave up 0 bases, with 10 bases separating them. CDR1 and CDR2 (germline): SQVTM, ANQGSEA. This CDR3 is 14 amino acids long. The CDR3 protein is CSVEKAGSNYGYTF. In nucleotides, the CDR3 is TGCAGCGTTGAAAAGGCAGGTTCTAACTATGGCTACACCTTC. The whole variable domain, remainder taken from reference TRBV29-1 and TRBJ1-2, is SAVISQKPSRDICQRGTSLTIQCQVDSQVTMMFWYRQQPGQSLTLIATANQGSEATYESGFVIDKFPISRPNLTFSTLTVSNMSPEDSSIYLCSVEKAGSNYGYTFGSGTRLTVV.

The chain joins TRBV5-1 to TRBJ1-4; D is uncertain. Germline V gene lookup returns CDR1 SGHRS and CDR2 YFSETQ. The CDR3 has 12 residues. V gave up 1 base and J gave up 8 bases, with 6 bases separating them. The DNA of the CDR3 is TGCGCCAGCAGCTTGAATAGGGAAAAACTGTTTTTT. Translation: CASSLNREKLFF.

By share, this clone ranks as medium-sized. The chain links TRBV4-1 to TRBJ2-3, with 8 positions matching TRBD1. The CDR3 consists of 16 residues. Germline trimming cut 0 bases from V and 4 bases from J; bases unmatched to any gene: 6. Per germline, CDR1 MGHRA and CDR2 YSYEKL. CDR3 loop: CASSQDRGQGSDTQYF. The CDR3 DNA is TGCGCCAGCAGCCAAGATAGAGGACAGGGTTCAGATACGCAGTATTTT.

This chain uses TRBV7-9 with TRBJ2-2; 7 bases are shared with TRBD1. V lost 6 bases to trimming and J lost 5 bases; unmatched junction nucleotides: 9. CDR1 is SEHNR, CDR2 FQNEAQ, per germline (reference sequence). The CDR3 extends over 15 amino acids. The CDR3 sequence: CASRTGTTGTGELFF. The CDR3 region has the DNA TGTGCCAGCAGGACCGGGACGACAGGGACCGGGGAGCTGTTTTTT.

This clone was recorded a few times. The chain uses TRBV27 and TRBJ1-5, with TRBD1 matching 8 bases. V lost 5 bases to trimming and J lost 7 bases; unmatched junction nucleotides: 16. Germline V gene sequence: CDR1 MNHEY, CDR2 SMNVEV (reference sequence). The length of the CDR3 is 17 residues. The CDR3 reads CASSPRGAARGLQPQHF. CDR3 nucleotides: TGTGCCAGCAGTCCCCGGGGGGCGGCCAGGGGGCTCCAGCCCCAGCATTTT.

The chain joins TRBV3-1 (or the pseudogene TRBV3-2) to TRBJ2-6; D might be TRBD1 or TRBD2, each matching 5 bases. The germline gives CDR1 LGHDT, CDR2 YNNKEL (reference sequence). V lost 3 bases, J lost 0 bases, and 6 bases lay in between. The CDR3 consists of 15 residues. The CDR3, as DNA: TGTGCCAGCAGCCAGGGGACCTCTGGGGCCAACGTCCTGACTTTC. Translation gives CASSQGTSGANVLTF.

Only one count was recorded for this clone. This chain connects TRBV14 to TRBJ2-2; no clear D gene. CDR3 size: 13 residues. Germline values: CDR1 SGHDN, CDR2 FVKESK. V was clipped by 3 bases and J by 4 bases, with 6 bases between them. The CDR3 bases are TGTGCCAGCAGCCAGCAGCCCACCGGGGAGCTGTTTTTT. It encodes CASSQQPTGELFF.

The genes are TRBV6-6 and TRBJ2-5; 7 bases agree with TRBD1. CDR1 is MNHNY and CDR2 is SVGAGI in the germline V gene (reference sequence). CDR3 length: 13 residues. Trimming at V came to 9 bases and at J to 5 bases, leaving 9 bases not matched to a gene. The CDR3 DNA reads as TGTGCCAGTAACAGGGGTAGGGGCGAGACCCAGTACTTC. Translated, it gives CASNRGRGETQYF.

The chain combines TRBV18 with TRBJ2-5; 7 bases agree with TRBD2. Germline V gives CDR1 KGHSH, CDR2 LQKENI. The V gene end was trimmed by 2 bases and the J gene end by 3 bases; junction bases not matched to a gene: 3. CDR3 size: 14 residues. The CDR3 protein is CASSPSGAKETQYF. CDR3 sequence (DNA): TGTGCCAGCTCACCAAGCGGGGCTAAAGAGACCCAGTACTTC.

A note on this clone: The same CDR3 can be traced to other DNA sequences in this sample. V is TRBV6-2 or TRBV6-3 and J is TRBJ2-5, with D tentatively TRBD1 (6 bases). Germline-derived CDR1 and CDR2 are MNHEY and SVGEGT. V was cut by 6 bases and J by 3 bases, with 11 bases left in between. The length of the CDR3 is 13 residues. The CDR3 DNA sequence: TGTGCCAGCAGCTTCGGACAGAAAGAGACCCAGTACTTC. This codes for CASSFGQKETQYF.

This chain links TRBV6-2 or TRBV6-3 with TRBJ1-3; D perhaps matches TRBD1 (6 bases). This CDR3 contains 19 residues. V shed 2 bases and J shed 0 bases, with 20 bases lying between them. Germline V gene lookup returns CDR1 MNHEY and CDR2 SVGEGT. The DNA for the CDR3 is TGTGCCAGCAGTTACCTAACAACAGGGAACCCCGGCTCTGGAAACACCATATATTTT. Translating it yields CASSYLTTGNPGSGNTIYF.

V and J are TRBV10-3 and TRBJ2-5, with D maybe TRBD2 (5 bases). This CDR3 comprises 15 residues. Between the trimmed V and J ends, which lost 4 bases and 2 bases, there was a span of 14 bases. CDR1 and CDR2 (germline): ENHRY, SYGVKD. The CDR3 here is CAISGRGGGQETQYF. CDR3 sequence (DNA): TGTGCCATCAGTGGACGCGGTGGAGGTCAAGAGACCCAGTACTTC.

This clone was seen once. The V call is TRBV11-1, the J call TRBJ2-3; possibly TRBD2 for D (6 bases). The CDR3 loop spans 15 amino acids. CDR1 is SGHAT and CDR2 is FQDESV in the germline V gene (reference sequence). V lost 4 bases and J 1 base, leaving 12 bases between the germline ends. The CDR3: CASSSRDSGTDTQYF. CDR3 DNA sequence: TGTGCCAGCAGCTCTCGGGACTCTGGCACAGATACGCAGTATTTT.

The J gene is TRBJ2-1, the V gene TRBV5-1; the D call may be TRBD1 or TRBD2 (5 bases each). Deletions cut 4 bases from V and 9 bases from J, with 20 bases between. The CDR3 totals 15 residues. From germline, CDR1 is SGHRS and CDR2 YFSETQ. CDR3 coding DNA: TGCGCCAGCAGCCCCCAGGGTGGCGGGCTGAGTGAGCAGTTCTTC. It is translated as CASSPQGGGLSEQFF.

This clone was seen once. A much larger clone lies one base from this, so it may be a read error. The chain links TRBV30 to TRBJ1-5; no firm D call. The germline V gene has CDR1 GTSNPN and CDR2 SVGIG (reference sequence). The CDR3 covers 15 residues. V lost 5 bases and J lost 1, with 15 bases in between. The CDR3 spells CAWAGLNGSNQPQHF. In DNA, the CDR3 is TGTGCCTGGGCCGGACTTAACGGAAGCAATCAGCCCCAGCATTTT.

For this clone: At one end, the junction sequence differs from germline, possibly due to a read error. The chain has TRBV18 and TRBJ2-7; D remains unclear. From germline, CDR1 is KGHSH and CDR2 LQKENI. The CDR3 runs to 15 residues. As DNA, the CDR3 is TGTGCCAGCTCACCACAGGGTACGCAGTCCTCCGAGCAGTACTTC. It translates to CASSPQGTQSSEQYF.

The chain recombines TRBV18 with TRBJ1-5; 7 bases are shared with TRBD1. Looked up from germline, CDR1 is KGHSH and CDR2 is LQKENI. V shed 2 bases, J shed 8 bases, and the junction held 12 bases outside the gene matches. The CDR3 runs to 16 residues. CDR3 sequence reads: CASSPFTRQGGEPQHF. The CDR3 nucleotides are TGTGCCAGCTCACCATTCACCCGACAGGGCGGGGAGCCCCAGCATTTT. The full variable domain, in which reference TRBV18 and TRBJ1-5 provide the parts outside the CDR3, is NAGVMQNPRHLVRRRGQEARLRCSPMKGHSHVYWYRQLPEEGLKFMVYLQKENIIDESGMPKERFSAEFPKEGPSILRIQQVVRGDSAAYFCASSPFTRQGGEPQHFGDGTRLSIL.

The J gene is TRBJ2-1, the V gene TRBV29-1; 7 bases map to TRBD2. From germline, CDR1 is SQVTM and CDR2 ANQGSEA. This CDR3 has 10 amino acids. Trimming took 7 bases from V and 12 from J; bases not matched to a gene: 6. CDR3 in DNA: TGCAGCGCCGGGGACTACCGGCAGTTCTTC. Translated: CSAGDYRQFF.

The chain joins TRBV15 to TRBJ2-5; D is unclear. Trimming pared 5 bases from V and 5 bases from J, leaving 12 bases between. CDR3 size: 13 residues. Germline lookup yields CDR1 LNHNV and CDR2 YYDKDF (reference sequence). The CDR3 spells CATSLVSKETQYF. CDR3 nucleotide sequence: TGTGCCACCAGCTTGGTTTCGAAGGAGACCCAGTACTTC.

V is TRBV5-1 and J is TRBJ2-5, with TRBD1 matching over 7 bases. This CDR3 spans 14 amino acids. The germline V gene encodes CDR1 SGHRS and CDR2 YFSETQ. J was trimmed by 2 bases and V by 4 bases; bases with no gene match: 5. The CDR3: CASSRDSSQETQYF. The CDR3 nucleotides read TGCGCCAGCAGCCGGGACAGTAGTCAAGAGACCCAGTACTTC.

J is TRBJ2-7 and V is TRBV6-2 or TRBV6-3; TRBD2 matches 9 bases. The CDR3 contains 13 residues. V lost 4 bases and J lost 6; bases outside the gene matches: 4. The germline V gene encodes CDR1 MNHEY and CDR2 SVGEGT. The CDR3 reads CASSFGLAFEQYF. The CDR3 DNA follows: TGTGCCAGCAGTTTTGGACTAGCGTTCGAGCAGTACTTC.